This T cell receptor (beta chain) stems from a study of long-term antiretroviral therapy in people with HIV. Version v3.0 of the immunoSEQ assay ran at survey level. The assay was immunoSEQ multiplex PCR, and TCRdb's table has in-frame clones only and misses some. This table holds 26,000 or so clones, over 75% found once. CDR3 length: 14 residues. The V gene's germline CDR1 is KGHSH and CDR2 LQKENI. Trimming stripped 2 bases from V and 5 bases from J, with 12 bases between. The chain combines TRBV18 with TRBJ2-5; D is ambiguous. The sequence was obtained from a man aged 50-60 years with HIV. The sequencing here drew on unsorted PBMCs, taken 2 years after starting antiretroviral therapy. The DNA for the CDR3 is TGTGCCAGCTCACCAATACGGAAAGAGGAGACCCAGTACTTC. The encoded protein is CASSPIRKEETQYF. Filled out from reference TRBV18 and TRBJ2-5, the complete variable domain reads NAGVMQNPRHLVRRRGQEARLRCSPMKGHSHVYWYRQLPEEGLKFMVYLQKENIIDESGMPKERFSAEFPKEGPSILRIQQVVRGDSAAYFCASSPIRKEETQYFGPGTRLLVL.